These T cell receptor beta chains were read from a single sample in a study of neurological immune-mediated disorders. TCRdb used MiXCR to reprocess the 5' RACE reads, holding one entry per CDR3 protein. The sample carries about 57,000 distinct CDR3 sequences, roughly 12% recorded once. Sequenced input: PBMCs. These receptors were taken from an older woman with HTLV-1-associated myelopathy (HAM/TSP). CDR3s include the opening cysteine and the closing phenylalanine or tryptophan. D genes are given only for firm matches. The size entry is marked missing in some rows and otherwise reads once, few, many or a size class.

length	size	D	V	J	DNA	CDR3
14	many	TRBD1	TRBV19	TRBJ1-1	TGTGCCAGTAGTATACGGGACAGGGGTACTGAAGCTTTCTTT	CASSIRDRGTEAFF
15	few	.	TRBV5-4	TRBJ2-2	TGTGCCAGCAGCTTGGCCGGACAGAACACCGGGGAGCTGTTTTTT	CASSLAGQNTGELFF
14	.	.	TRBV5-1	TRBJ1-1	TGCGCCTGCAGCTTGGGGACATGGCTGACTGAAGCTTTCTTT	CACSLGTWLTEAFF
10	.	.	TRBV20-1	TRBJ2-3	TGCAGTGCTAGCAGGAATACGCAGTATTTT	CSASRNTQYF
18	many	TRBD2	TRBV10-3	TRBJ2-6	TGTGCCATCAGTGAGAGGCTAGCGGAATACTCTGGGGCCAACGTCCTGACTTTC	CAISERLAEYSGANVLTF
15	many	TRBD2	TRBV2	TRBJ2-1	TGTGCCAGCAGTGAACGACTAGCGGGGGACAATGAGCAGTTCTTC	CASSERLAGDNEQFF
13	many	TRBD1	TRBV3-1	TRBJ1-2	TGTGCCAGCAGCGTCGACAGGGATGTTGGCTACACCTTC	CASSVDRDVGYTF
16	many	TRBD1	TRBV7-9	TRBJ1-1	TGTGCCAGCACCTTCTCGGGGACAGGGTCTAACACTGAAGCTTTCTTT	CASTFSGTGSNTEAFF
15	many	.	TRBV10-3	TRBJ1-6	TGTGCCACCTTAGAGGGGACAAGGGGTAATTCACCCCTCCACTTT	CATLEGTRGNSPLHF
14	few	.	TRBV13	TRBJ2-1	TGTGCCAGCAGCCTGTGGACGGGTAACAATGAGCAGTTCTTC	CASSLWTGNNEQFF
15	once	.	TRBV5-1	TRBJ1-1	TGTGCCAGCAGCTTTACTCGGGTGGGGTACACTGAAGCTTTCTTT	CASSFTRVGYTEAFF
12	many	TRBD1	TRBV20-1	TRBJ1-2	TGCAGTGCTAGCGGGGACAGGGGTGGCTACACCTTC	CSASGDRGGYTF
14	.	.	TRBV7-2	TRBJ1-5	TGTGCCAGCAGCTTACAGGGGTGGAATCAGCCCCAGCATTTT	CASSLQGWNQPQHF
21	many	TRBD2	TRBV6-5	TRBJ2-1	TGTGCCAGCAGTCCCCTTAGGGGTACTAGCGGTCCCTCTAGCTCCTACAATGAGCAGTTCTTC	CASSPLRGTSGPSSSYNEQFF
15	many	TRBD1	TRBV29-1	TRBJ2-6	TGCAGCGTTGTAGAACAGGGGTCTGGGGCCAACGTCCTGACTTTC	CSVVEQGSGANVLTF
14	few	TRBD1	TRBV11-2	TRBJ1-1	TGTGCCAGCAGCTTGTCGGACAGGAGGGGTGAAGCTTTCTTT	CASSLSDRRGEAFF
14	.	TRBD2	TRBV5-1	TRBJ2-3	TGCGCCAGCAGCATGCGGACTAGCGTAGATACGCAGTATTTT	CASSMRTSVDTQYF
16	many	.	TRBV4-1	TRBJ2-3	TGCGCCAGCAGCCCCGTTCCCGGGAGTTTGGCAGATACGCAGTATTTT	CASSPVPGSLADTQYF
15	many	.	TRBV5-1	TRBJ2-2	TGCGCCAGCAGCTTTGATATGAGATCTACCGGGGAGCTGTTTTTT	CASSFDMRSTGELFF
14	many	TRBD2	TRBV7-2	TRBJ2-5	TGTGCCAGCAGCTTTGCGCGGGAGCGGGAGACCCAGTACTTC	CASSFARERETQYF
16	many	TRBD2	TRBV7-2	TRBJ2-1	TGTGCCAGCAGCGAGGTAGCGGGAGGGCGGTACAATGAGCAGTTCTTC	CASSEVAGGRYNEQFF
11	many	.	TRBV28	TRBJ2-7	TGTGCCAGCAACAAGTACTACGAGCAGTACTTC	CASNKYYEQYF
16	many	.	TRBV4-2	TRBJ2-1	TGTGCCAGCAGCCAAGAGGCGGGGCCAGGGTTTACGAAGCAGTTCTTC	CASSQEAGPGFTKQFF
17	many	.	TRBV9	TRBJ2-1	TGTGCCAGCAGCGTAGACCCAATAGCGCGAGAAGGGAATGAGCAGTTCTTC	CASSVDPIAREGNEQFF
15	many	TRBD2	TRBV5-1	TRBJ2-1	TGCGCCAGCAGCTTACTAGCGGGAGGAGTCAATGAGCAGTTCTTC	CASSLLAGGVNEQFF
14	many	.	TRBV5-8	TRBJ1-1	TGTGCCAGCAGTTATCCTGGAGGGTACACTGAAGCTTTCTTT	CASSYPGGYTEAFF
17	many	.	TRBV28	TRBJ1-5	TGTGCCAGCAGTTTATGGTCAGGCGAACGTAGCAATCAGCCCCAGCATTTT	CASSLWSGERSNQPQHF
13	many	TRBD1	TRBV20-1	TRBJ2-7	TGCAGTGCTAGTACAGGGGGCGTTTACGAGCAGTACTTC	CSASTGGVYEQYF
16	few	TRBD2	TRBV3-1	TRBJ2-7	TGTGCCAGCAGCCAAGAGGCTGGCGGGAGGGCTTGGGAGCAGTACTTC	CASSQEAGGRAWEQYF
18	many	.	TRBV5-1	TRBJ2-3	TGCGCCAGCAGCTTGGGGGCTAGCAGCGCCTCAAGCACAGATACGCAGTATTTT	CASSLGASSASSTDTQYF
15	.	.	TRBV5-5	TRBJ1-5	TGTGCCAGCAGCGTGTCCGCGGGGGACAATCAGCCCCAGCATTTT	CASSVSAGDNQPQHF
16	many	TRBD2	TRBV5-1	TRBJ2-1	TGCGCCAGCAGCTTGGGAGCTAGCGGTGCCTACAATGAGCAGTTCTTC	CASSLGASGAYNEQFF
15	many	TRBD1	TRBV6-2/TRBV6-3	TRBJ1-2	TGTGCCAGCAGACCCGGACAGGGGGGGATCTATGGCTACACCTTC	CASRPGQGGIYGYTF
16	many	TRBD2	TRBV6-6	TRBJ2-1	TGTGCCAGCAGTTATGGGCTAGCGGGAGGGCCTAATGAGCAGTTCTTC	CASSYGLAGGPNEQFF
16	.	.	TRBV5-1	TRBJ2-2	TGCGCCAGCAGCTTTATAGCGAAATCGAACACCGGGGAGCTGTTTTTT	CASSFIAKSNTGELFF
13	few	.	TRBV29-1	TRBJ1-2	TGCAGCGTTGAACTGGGGACTAACTATGGCTACACCTTC	CSVELGTNYGYTF
14	many	.	TRBV7-8	TRBJ2-7	TGTGCCAGCAGCTTAGGGGCTACGAACTACGAGCAGTACTTC	CASSLGATNYEQYF
15	few	.	TRBV5-6	TRBJ1-1	TGTGCCAGCAGACCCCAGGGCGTCATGAACACTGAAGCTTTCTTT	CASRPQGVMNTEAFF
14	many	.	TRBV7-9	TRBJ1-2	TGTGCCAGCAGCTTAGACAAGGATAACTATGGCTACACCTTC	CASSLDKDNYGYTF
14	many	.	TRBV5-1	TRBJ2-6	TGCGCCAGCAGTATGTCCGCCGGGGCCAACGTCCTGACTTTC	CASSMSAGANVLTF
14	many	.	TRBV7-2	TRBJ2-5	TGTGCCAGCAGCTATCAGGGGGGGGAGGAGACCCAGTACTTC	CASSYQGGEETQYF
15	many	TRBD1	TRBV5-1	TRBJ2-1	TGCGCCAGCAGCTTCCGGGACAGGGGGGGCGATGAGCAGTTCTTC	CASSFRDRGGDEQFF
14	many	.	TRBV5-1	TRBJ1-2	TGCGCCAGCAGCTTGGCCCAGGGAAGCTATGGCTACACCTTC	CASSLAQGSYGYTF
15	few	TRBD1	TRBV18	TRBJ1-4	TGTGCCAGCTCAAGCACGGACAGGGGGCGAGAAAAACTGTTTTTT	CASSSTDRGREKLFF
14	many	TRBD2	TRBV20-1	TRBJ2-7	TGCAGTGCTAGTTTTAGCGGGCAACCCTACGAGCAGTACTTC	CSASFSGQPYEQYF
15	many	.	TRBV28	TRBJ1-6	TGTGCCAGCAGTTCCCGGGACACACATAACTCACCCCTCCACTTT	CASSSRDTHNSPLHF
18	many	TRBD2	TRBV5-1	TRBJ2-2	TGCGCCAGCAGCTCATTCACTAGCGGGAGTTTTTCCACCGGGGAGCTGTTTTTT	CASSSFTSGSFSTGELFF
12	once	.	TRBV5-1	TRBJ2-7	TGCGCCAGCAGCCTTGATTTCTACGAGCTGTACTTC	CASSLDFYELYF
13	many	.	TRBV6-5	TRBJ2-2	TGTGCCAGTGTAAGGGAGAGCACCGGGGAGCTGTTTTTT	CASVRESTGELFF
15	many	TRBD1	TRBV29-1	TRBJ2-7	TGCAGCGTCGAACAATCCGGGACAGGGCACTACGAGCAGTACTTC	CSVEQSGTGHYEQYF
17	many	TRBD2	TRBV15	TRBJ2-1	TGTGCCACCAGCTCTAGCGGGAGCAGAAGCTCCTACAATGAGCAGTTCTTC	CATSSSGSRSSYNEQFF
15	many	.	TRBV6-1	TRBJ1-5	TGTGCCAGCAGTGAAGAACATATCAGCAATCAGCCCCAGCATTTT	CASSEEHISNQPQHF
15	many	TRBD2	TRBV6-6	TRBJ2-5	TGTGCCAGCAGTTACTCCGGGGGGGGCCAAGAGACCCAGTACTTC	CASSYSGGGQETQYF
16	many	TRBD1	TRBV12-3/TRBV12-4	TRBJ2-2	TGTGCCAGCAGCGACCCGGGACAGAAGAACACCGGGGAGCTGTTTTTT	CASSDPGQKNTGELFF
16	many	TRBD1	TRBV7-2	TRBJ2-5	TGTGCCAGCAGCTCCCAGGGGGCGCGAGTTCAAGAGACCCAGTACTTC	CASSSQGARVQETQYF
24	.	TRBD2	TRBV4-2	TRBJ2-2	TGTGCCAGCAGCCAAGAAGTTTCCGGACTAGCGGACCTTGTGGGTATTCCGAACACCGGGGAGCTGTTTTTT	CASSQEVSGLADLVGIPNTGELFF
14	many	.	TRBV5-6	TRBJ2-3	TGTGCCAGCAGCTTCTCGGGGGGCGCAGATACGCAGTATTTT	CASSFSGGADTQYF